These T cell receptor beta chains were read from a single sample in a study of OX40 agonist ivuxolimab in advanced cancers. TCRdb's table, derived via immunoSEQ multiplex PCR, lists solely in-frame clones and lacks some. The top ten clones hold around 2% of a sample with about 85,000 clones, about 86% of them seen once. The source material was CD4+ or CD8+ T cells sorted from blood, sampled in a trial of the OX40 agonist ivuxolimab. The receptors were gathered from an adult with an advanced solid tumor such as melanoma, head and neck, liver or kidney cancer. The CDR3 runs from the conserved cysteine through the conserved F or W. The D gene is left open where the match is weak.

>.|TRBV5-4|TRBJ2-1
TGTGCCAGCAGCTTGGTAGGGTACAATGAGCAGTTCTTC
CASSLVGYNEQFF
>.|TRBV19|TRBJ2-3
TGTGCCAGTAGTACCCTCCCCCGACAGACGAAGGATACGCAGTATTTT
CASSTLPRQTKDTQYF
>.|TRBV5-6|TRBJ2-7
TGTGCCAGCAGCCGACAGACCTACGAGCAGTACTTC
CASSRQTYEQYF
>.|TRBV6-6|TRBJ1-6
TGTGCCAGCGGCCTGGGGGCCTTGGGGTCACCCCTCCACTTT
CASGLGALGSPLHF
>TRBD2|TRBV7-2|TRBJ2-5
TGTGCCAGCAGCTTAGTGGTGGCGGGGGGGGAGACCCAGTACTTC
CASSLVVAGGETQYF
>TRBD1|TRBV27|TRBJ1-6
TGTGCCAGCAGTTTAAGGACAGGGGTAGGGTCACCCCTCCACTTT
CASSLRTGVGSPLHF
>TRBD1|TRBV27|TRBJ2-1
TGTGCCAGCAGTCGCAGGGGGTATAGCTCCTACAATGAGCAGTTCTTC
CASSRRGYSSYNEQFF
>.|TRBV11-2|TRBJ1-1
TGTGCCAGCAGCTTAGATCTACGAGTGGTTGCTTTCTTT
CASSLDLRVVAFF
>TRBD2|TRBV19|TRBJ2-1
TGTGCCAGTAAATACGCGGGGGGACCCCGAAATGAGCAGTTCTTC
CASKYAGGPRNEQFF
>.|TRBV28|TRBJ1-6
TGTGCCAGCAGTTATTCCAGGGGCTCCTATAATTCACCCCTCCACTTT
CASSYSRGSYNSPLHF
>TRBD1|TRBV18|TRBJ2-7
TGTGCCAGCTCGCAGGGGGCGGCGGGTGCCTACGAGCAGTACTTC
CASSQGAAGAYEQYF
>.|TRBV15|TRBJ1-2
TGTGCCACCAGCAGAGGGTCGCGAGATGGCTACACCTTC
CATSRGSRDGYTF
>.|TRBV7-6|TRBJ1-2
TGTGCCAGCAGCCGAGATCCGGCCTATGGCTACACCTTC
CASSRDPAYGYTF
>TRBD1|TRBV7-6|TRBJ2-2
TGTGCCACCCGGGGACAGGGAACTTCGAACACCGGGGAGCTGTTTTTT
CATRGQGTSNTGELFF
>TRBD1|TRBV2|TRBJ2-7
TGTGCCAGCAGCCCCCGGACAGGGTTCTACGAGCAGTACTTC
CASSPRTGFYEQYF
>.|TRBV4-1|TRBJ1-1
TGCGCCAGCAGCCGCGGATTGAACACTGAAGCTTTCTTT
CASSRGLNTEAFF